This T cell receptor (beta chain) was found in a study of T-cell reconstitution after alpha-beta-depleted transplantation in children. Study observations and caveats: A year post-transplant, T-cell counts and diversity derived mostly from newly produced T cells.

The germline gives CDR1 KGHDR, CDR2 SFDVKD. Trimming shortened V by 4 bases and J by 4 bases, and 18 bases separated the two germline ends. There are 16 residues in the CDR3. A TCRbeta library incorporating unique molecular identifiers was prepared. TCRdb ran MiXCR on the PCR reads and lists one entry per CDR3 protein. The sample lists about 290,000 distinct CDR3 sequences, around 7.3% seen once, with approximately 9% in the top ten. This clonotype occurred many times. What it recognizes is unknown. The sample consisted of peripheral blood, taken 360 days after TCRalphabeta/CD19-depleted stem cell transplant. This clonotype was obtained from a female patient aged 2-9 years who had a stem cell transplant for Fanconi anemia, so the T cells may come from the graft donor. V is TRBV24-1 and J is TRBJ1-1; weak D call: TRBD1 (6 bases). CDR3 DNA: TGTGCCACCAGTGAATACAGGGATAAAACACTCACTGAAGCTTTCTTT. Protein product: CATSEYRDKTLTEAFF.